These 21 T cell receptor beta chains originate from one sample sequenced in a study of T cells in Graves' hyperthyroidism and ophthalmopathy. Researchers took RNA transcripts and amplified the TCR beta CDR3 regions from them. A first-round RT-PCR of the TCR CDR3 used the HTBI primer set. Each CDR3 protein is one row after TCRdb ran MiXCR on the multiplex PCR reads. The sample holds about 600,000 distinct CDR3 sequences, about 15% seen once. Material for sequencing was blood. The receptors originated from a woman between 50 and 59 years old with Graves' ophthalmopathy.

The sample holds a few counts of this clonotype. This chain connects TRBV12-3 or TRBV12-4 to TRBJ2-1, with 13 bases matching TRBD2. This CDR3 spans 15 amino acids. Unmatched junction bases numbered 4, after V lost 6 bases and J lost 5 bases. The CDR3 sequence: CASRRGLAGDNEQFF. The CDR3 coding sequence is TGTGCCAGCAGAAGAGGACTAGCGGGGGACAATGAGCAGTTCTTC.

This clonotype was seen at least ten times. The V and J genes are TRBV28 and TRBJ2-7, with TRBD2 identical over 7 bases. Trimming at V came to 4 bases and at J to 4 bases, leaving 4 bases not matched to a gene. The V gene's germline CDR1 is MDHEN and CDR2 SYDVKM. The CDR3 runs to 13 residues. The CDR3 nucleotides are TGTGCCAGCAGTTCGGGGGGACGTTACGAGCAGTACTTC. Its protein is CASSSGGRYEQYF.

This clonotype was detected many times. This chain joins TRBV12-5 and TRBJ1-2; D is undetermined. The CDR3 is 11 amino acids. The germline V gene encodes CDR1 LGHNT and CDR2 FRNRAP. Between the trimmed V and J ends, which lost 6 bases and 3 bases, there was a span of 5 bases. The DNA of the CDR3 is TGTGCTAGTGGAAGTTACTATGGCTACACCTTC. Translation: CASGSYYGYTF.

This clonotype was seen at least ten times. CDR3: CASRGEGGAYEQYF. For the CDR3, the DNA is TGTGCCAGCAGGGGGGAGGGCGGAGCCTACGAGCAGTACTTC. The chain has TRBV12-3 or TRBV12-4 and TRBJ2-7; TRBD2 matches 7 bases. V shed 6 bases, J shed 2 bases, and the junction held 7 bases outside the gene matches. CDR3 length: 14 residues.

The V gene is TRBV5-5, the J gene TRBJ2-5; TRBD2 matches 9 bases. The CDR3 runs 14 residues. Germline CDR1 and CDR2: SGHKS and YYEKEE (reference sequence). V lost 6 bases and J lost 3; bases outside the gene matches: 6. The CDR3 loop is CASTISGSEETQYF. DNA of the CDR3: TGTGCCAGCACCATTAGCGGGAGTGAAGAGACCCAGTACTTC.

This clonotype was counted at least ten times. This rearrangement joins TRBV28 to TRBJ2-7, with D perhaps matching TRBD1 (5 bases). The CDR3 covers 15 residues. CDR1 and CDR2 from the germline V gene are MDHEN and SYDVKM. Trimming took off 6 bases at V and 9 bases at J, with 24 bases between the two ends. The CDR3: CASSYRITGRFGQYF. CDR3 coding DNA: TGTGCCAGCAGCTACCGGATTACAGGTCGATTTGGGCAGTACTTC.

In this sample, this clonotype turned up many times. This chain links TRBV6-1 with TRBJ1-5; possibly TRBD1 for D (5 bases). CDR1 is MNHNS, CDR2 SASEGT, per germline. Trimming stripped 4 bases from V and 1 base from J, with 14 bases between. The CDR3 sequence is 16 residues long. The chain's CDR3 is CASSVAGLRSNQPQHF. In DNA form, the CDR3 reads TGTGCCAGCAGTGTGGCAGGGCTGAGGAGCAATCAGCCCCAGCATTTT.

This chain links TRBV4-2 with TRBJ2-1, with 12 bases lining up with TRBD2. The CDR3 loop spans 16 amino acids. After removal of 2 bases from V and 5 bases from J, the junction contained 4 bases not matched to a gene. Germline CDR1 reads LGHNA; CDR2 reads YNFKEQ. The CDR3 is CASSQLAGGPDNEQFF. The CDR3 DNA sequence: TGTGCCAGCAGCCAACTAGCGGGAGGGCCTGACAATGAGCAGTTCTTC.

The CDR3 sequence is CASSYLPRANTEAFF. The CDR3 DNA is TGTGCCAGCAGCTATCTCCCACGGGCGAACACTGAAGCTTTCTTT. The V and J genes are TRBV6-2 or TRBV6-3 and TRBJ1-1; D unresolved. Trimming took off 6 bases at V and 1 base at J, with 15 bases between the two ends. Germline CDR1 reads MNHEY; CDR2 reads SVGEGT. CDR3 size: 15 residues.

Concerning this clonotype: Possible read error: a much larger clone is one base away. The gene calls are TRBV7-9 and TRBJ2-2; tentatively, D is TRBD1 (6 bases). The CDR3 runs 16 residues. Germline-derived CDR1 and CDR2 are SEHNR and FQNEAQ (reference sequence). This CDR3 reads CTSSLRRGTNTGELFF. The CDR3 region has the DNA TGTACCAGCAGCTTGCGTAGGGGGACGAACACCGGGGAGCTGTTTTTT.

This clonotype occurred many times. V gene TRBV28 combines with J gene TRBJ1-6, with TRBD1 as a possible D gene (6 bases). V was clipped by 3 bases and J by 4 bases, with 22 bases between them. Germline V gives CDR1 MDHEN, CDR2 SYDVKM. The CDR3 is 19 residues long. CDR3 residues: CASSFGRVRGLLYNSPLHF. The CDR3, as DNA: TGTGCCAGCAGTTTTGGACGGGTCAGGGGACTCTTGTATAATTCACCCCTCCACTTT.

The chain is built from TRBV7-2 and TRBJ2-1, with 7 bases lining up with TRBD2. V lost 5 bases to trimming and J lost 4 bases; unmatched junction nucleotides: 14. The germline CDR1 and CDR2 sequences are SGHTA and FQGNSA. The CDR3 length is 17 residues. The CDR3 loop reads CASSIRWGGSMYNEQFF. The DNA of the CDR3 is TGTGCCAGCAGCATTAGGTGGGGCGGGAGTATGTACAATGAGCAGTTCTTC. Combining the CDR3 with reference TRBV7-2 and TRBJ2-1 gives the whole variable domain GAGVSQSPSNKVTEKGKDVELRCDPISGHTALYWYRQSLGQGLEFLIYFQGNSAPDKSGLPSDRFSAERTGGSVSTLTIQRTQQEDSAVYLCASSIRWGGSMYNEQFFGPGTRLTVL.

This clonotype was seen ten or more times. This sequence joins TRBV27 and TRBJ1-1, with 7 bases matching TRBD1. V dropped 10 bases and J dropped 5; count of bases not matched to a gene: 13. Germline V gene data show CDR1 as MNHEY and CDR2 as SMNVEV (reference sequence). This CDR3 contains 14 residues. The CDR3 DNA reads as TGTGCCACCCTATCCCCAGGGGGTAAGACTGAAGCTTTCTTT. This encodes CATLSPGGKTEAFF.

As regards this clonotype: A read error is possible here, since a much larger clone lies one base away. This chain joins TRBV28 and TRBJ1-2, with 7 bases that match TRBD1. Germline V gene data show CDR1 as MDHEN and CDR2 as SYDVKM. The CDR3 has 16 amino acids. CDR3 loop: CASSLGTGATNYGYAF. In nucleotides, the CDR3 is TGTGCCAGCAGTTTAGGAACAGGGGCTACAAACTATGGCTACGCCTTC.

This clonotype was counted many times. The gene calls are TRBV11-2 and TRBJ1-1; D call uncertain. The CDR3 extends over 15 amino acids. The V and J ends lost 0 bases and 2 bases respectively, with 10 bases between them. Germline CDR1 reads SGHAT; CDR2 reads FQNNGV. DNA for the CDR3: TGTGCCAGCAGCTTAGAGGGCAGCCTAAACACTGAAGCTTTCTTT. It translates to CASSLEGSLNTEAFF.

This clonotype has just one count. The rearrangement links TRBV28 to TRBJ2-7, with 9 bases that match TRBD1. V was clipped by 5 bases and J by 5 bases; unmatched bases: 10. The CDR3 consists of 15 residues. The V gene's germline CDR1 is MDHEN and CDR2 SYDVKM. In DNA form, the CDR3 reads TGTGCCAGCAGTCCCAACAGGGGGCTGAGTCACGAGCAGTACTTC. This codes for CASSPNRGLSHEQYF.

This clonotype was found many times. The chain is built from TRBV11-1 and TRBJ2-7; TRBD1 aligns across 8 bases. V was pared by 1 base and J by 1 base, with 3 bases of the junction left unmatched. Per the germline V gene, CDR1 is SGHAT and CDR2 is FQDESV (reference sequence). The CDR3 is made up of 15 amino acids. The CDR3 DNA follows: TGTGCCAGCAGCTTAGACCAGGGGGCGTCCTACGAGCAGTACTTC. Its protein product is CASSLDQGASYEQYF.

This clonotype was detected a few times. V usage is TRBV19 and J usage is TRBJ1-5; 8 bases fit TRBD1. V trimming: 4 bases; J trimming: 4 bases; junction bases outside the gene matches: 6. The length of the CDR3 is 15 residues. Germline V lookup: CDR1 LNHDA, CDR2 SQIVND (reference sequence). In nucleotides, the CDR3 is TGTGCCAGTAGTACCTGGGACAGGAATAATCAGCCCCAGCATTTT. Encoded protein: CASSTWDRNNQPQHF.

The chain uses TRBV5-4 and TRBJ2-1, with D perhaps TRBD1 (6 bases). Germline V gives CDR1 SGHNT, CDR2 YYREEE (reference sequence). Trimming took off 0 bases at V and 5 bases at J, with 12 bases between the two ends. The CDR3 covers 15 residues. CDR3 coding DNA: TGTGCCAGCAGCTTGGGACAGACAGGAAACAATGAGCAGTTCTTC. Translated: CASSLGQTGNNEQFF.

This clonotype was observed a handful of times. One junction end disagrees with the germline gene, perhaps due to a read error. The chain employs TRBV7-8 and TRBJ1-4, with unresolved D. CDR3 length equals 17 residues. Germline V CDR1 and CDR2: SGHVS, FQNEAQ. CDR3 sequence reads: CASSLRAIGQSNEKLSF. The CDR3 bases are TGTGCCAGCAGCTTGCGGGCAATCGGGCAGTCTAATGAAAAACTGTCTTTT.

This chain connects TRBV29-1 to TRBJ1-1, with D tentatively TRBD1 (6 bases). The CDR3 loop spans 16 amino acids. Trimming cost V 1 base and J 0 bases, with 15 bases left between them. Germline CDR1 and CDR2: SQVTM and ANQGSEA. The CDR3 DNA is TGCAGCGTTGAAGGACGGACAGAGCAAATGAACACTGAAGCTTTCTTT. Residues: CSVEGRTEQMNTEAFF. Full variable domain (remainder filled in from reference TRBV29-1 and TRBJ1-1): SAVISQKPSRDICQRGTSLTIQCQVDSQVTMMFWYRQQPGQSLTLIATANQGSEATYESGFVIDKFPISRPNLTFSTLTVSNMSPEDSSIYLCSVEGRTEQMNTEAFFGQGTRLTVV.